This record concerns one TCR beta chain sequence. Its binding antigen is unknown. Per-nucleotide qualities are absent, and no much larger clonotype sits a single base away. The sample belongs to a study of shared clonotypes between healthy human individuals (dated by TCRdb to 2020 to 2021). About the investigation overall: Three men and two women, aged 18 to 49 years, made up the cohort. Each donor's leukapheresis produced roughly between roughly 0.85 and 9.5 billion PBMCs. To increase sequencing depth and limit assay-specific biases, different laboratories used diverse techniques to prepare libraries and sequence TCR repertoires. To estimate repertoire size and how much clonotypes are shared between individuals, the study performed deep sequencing of blood TCR repertoires from about five healthy adults. On the study overall, not on this receptor specifically: Sampling was limited to blood, and TCR repertoires in tissue likely differ from TCR repertoires in blood. The genetic and exposure-history diversity represented was limited by the small number of donors. Pairwise subsampling indicated that sequencing depth was expected to affect the degree of clonotype sharing among donors.

TCR CDR3 regions were amplified from genomic DNA by multiplex PCR using the deep immunoSEQ assay. Extracted genomic DNA from each cell subset was distributed evenly across all wells of several immunoSEQ 96-well plates, and each plate was treated as a replicate. For unsorted PBMC, each replicate PCR was loaded with around 300 ng genomic DNA, equivalent to approximately 33,000 T cell genomes. Unsorted PBMC genomic DNA was sequenced across ten immunoSEQ deep assay plates. Purified libraries were quantified with a Qubit 3.0 fluorometer, sized on a Bioanalyzer 2100, and re-quantified with the KAPA Library Quantification kit. Every immunoSEQ 96-well plate was sequenced on a dedicated single-read 150-cycle Illumina NextSeq 550 flow cell. Per the original workflow: Because the immunoSEQ output held only junctional sequences and lacked quality scores, the filtering could not match the filtering applied to full-length reads. To assign V/J genes and CDR3, sequences were annotated using PyIR, a Python wrapper for IgBLAST v1.9, with IMGT germline references. Any read was removed if the V/J assignment was weak (E-value above 1e-6), the CDR3 was missing, or the read contained stop codons, out-of-frame junctions, or ambiguous translated residues. V3J clonotypes were defined as sequences sharing an identical inferred V gene, J gene, and CDR3 amino acid sequence. The percentage overlap between two repertoires was calculated by dividing the number of shared unique clonotypes by the size of the smaller repertoire. RTK rarefaction, the Chao1 estimator, and Recon v2.1 estimates of unobserved clonotypes were used to assess repertoire richness. TCRdb re-hosts the immuneACCESS table, in-frame sequences only. Its copies lack some clones; in the studies checked, an unresolved V gene accounts for under half of them, and the cause for the rest is not known. That table supplies the V and J calls and clone size; D and trimming were determined from the DNA. Counted in this sample were a few hundred thousand clones; 70% to 80% of them appeared once. The top ten constitute 9.5% to 15% of the sample.

Healthy HIV-negative adults with no recently reported acute infections or vaccinations were included as donors. Only Caucasian adults living in Nashville, Tennessee, USA were represented among the donors. For unsorted samples, tens of millions of PBMCs were counted, and genomic DNA was extracted using the QIAamp DNA Blood Mini kit. Blood was collected by leukapheresis, and PBMCs were isolated by Ficoll-Histopaque density gradient centrifugation and then cryopreserved in liquid nitrogen vapor phase. The sample consisted of PBMCs. The source is a woman between 40 and 50 years old in good health. Some clones in this sample may be carry-over from other donors' samples.

The CDR3 region has the sequence CASRKLAGGVDTQYF. The nucleotides are TGTGCCAGCAGAAAACTAGCGGGAGGGGTGGATACGCAGTATTTT. In this chain, TRBV2 is recombined with TRBJ2-3; 13 central nucleotides agree with TRBD2. CDR1 SNHLY and CDR2 FYNNEI are derived from the germline V gene. The cysteine opens and the phenylalanine closes a CDR3 of 15 amino acids. The CDR3 DNA has 45 bases and is translated from base 1. The germline V end is reduced by 6 bases and the J end by 6 bases; junction bases left unmatched: 6.